This TCR beta chain was retrieved from a study of T cell responses to AZD1222 COVID-19 vaccine. Study-level points and caveats: Among AZD1222 vaccinees, only five or six were seropositive at baseline. Scientists sampled the repertoires only once the peak T cell response had passed. Females made up more of the donors, who were largely white British, and clonal diversity may have come out too low. Reportedly, close to half of spike-specific TCRs are directed against unmutated variant regions.

The ends were cut back, 0 bases at V and 2 bases at J, with 9 bases in the middle. Germline CDR1 and CDR2: SGHTA and FQGNSA. This CDR3 is 15 amino acids long. Remarks on this clone: The antigen is unknown.

Produced via immunoSEQ multiplex PCR; TCRdb's table is partial and in-frame only. The sample holds 200,000 to 250,000 clones, about 92% seen once. The chain links TRBV7-2 to TRBJ2-3; possibly TRBD1 for D (6 bases). This specimen was peripheral blood, taken on day 0 of MenACWY control vaccination. This receptor was taken from an adult in good health. The CDR3, as DNA: TGTGCCAGCAGCTTAGCACGGACAGACACAGATACGCAGTATTTT. Translated, it gives CASSLARTDTDTQYF.